Reported below is one T cell receptor beta chain. The CDR3 length is 15 residues. Germline loops: CDR1 SGHAT, CDR2 FQNNGV. V was pared by 5 bases and J by 2 bases, with 5 bases of the junction left unmatched. This specimen comes from a study of blood T cell repertoires in COVID-19. Clones were sequenced by immunoSEQ multiplex PCR, and TCRdb holds only the in-frame ones, with some missing. The data contain roughly 280,000 clones, 80% to 90% of them singletons. The V gene is TRBV11-2, the J gene TRBJ2-5, with 10 bases matching TRBD2. This TCR came from a woman between 65 and 79 years old with acute or convalescent COVID-19. The sequenced sample consisted of peripheral blood. The CDR3 sequence: CASSPGTSAQETQYF. CDR3 in DNA: TGTGCCAGCAGCCCAGGGACTAGCGCGCAAGAGACCCAGTACTTC.